This passage covers 17 T cell receptor beta chains from one sample sequenced in a study of regulatory T cells in long-lasting Graves disease. The authors built TCR beta libraries using iRepertoire HTBI primers and Arm-PCR of CDR3 regions. In TCRdb, the multiplex PCR reads were re-called with MiXCR into one record per CDR3 protein. The sample includes around 500,000 distinct CDR3 sequences, about 12% of them seen just once. Noted time point: newly diagnosed GD, antithyroid drugs for less than 3 months. The TCR library was prepared using RNA isolated from PBMCs. Another study also made use of these data, one on T cells in Graves' hyperthyroidism and ophthalmopathy.

This specimen consisted of peripheral blood mononuclear cells (PBMCs), obtained at new diagnosis, from a patient treated with antithyroid drugs. The source is a woman aged 30 to 39 with Graves disease.

This clonotype was observed a few times. The chain combines TRBV15 with TRBJ1-3, with TRBD1 as a possible D gene (5 bases). V was pared by 0 bases and J by 4 bases, with 10 bases between. Germline assignment: CDR1 LNHNV and CDR2 YYDKDF (reference sequence). This CDR3 is built from 15 residues. CDR3 residues: CATSRDRGKGNTIYF. CDR3 sequence (DNA): TGTGCCACCAGCAGAGATCGGGGGAAAGGAAACACCATATATTTT.

Many counts were recorded for this clonotype. CDR3 amino acids: CASKGTSGYSYNEQFF. For the CDR3, the DNA is TGTGCCAGCAAAGGGACTAGCGGGTACTCCTACAATGAGCAGTTCTTC. V and J are TRBV2 and TRBJ2-1, with 12 bases fitting TRBD2. Germline V gene lookup returns CDR1 SNHLY and CDR2 FYNNEI. This CDR3 is built from 16 residues. V shed 7 bases, J shed 0 bases, and the junction held 4 bases outside the gene matches.

This clonotype showed up many times. The rearrangement uses TRBV11-2 and TRBJ2-7; D gene ambiguous. This CDR3 contains 13 residues. Deletions cut 2 bases from V and 6 bases from J, with 11 bases between. Germline CDR1 is SGHAT and CDR2 is FQNNGV. CDR3 loop: CASSLYDLGEQYF. DNA of the CDR3: TGTGCCAGCAGCTTATACGATCTCGGCGAGCAGTACTTC. The whole variable domain, remainder taken from reference TRBV11-2 and TRBJ2-7, is EAGVAQSPRYKIIEKRQSVAFWCNPISGHATLYWYQQILGQGPKLLIQFQNNGVVDDSQLPKDRFSAERLKGVDSTLKIQPAKLEDSAVYLCASSLYDLGEQYFGPGTRLTVT.

This clonotype was seen only a few times. The CDR3 DNA follows: TGTGCCAGCAGCCAGGGGGCGGGACAGGGGTTTTGGTCCTACAATGAGCAGTTCTTC. Its translation is CASSQGAGQGFWSYNEQFF. The J gene is TRBJ2-1, the V gene TRBV3-1; 10 bases agree with TRBD1. V trimming: 3 bases; J trimming: 1 base; junction bases outside the gene matches: 12. The V gene's germline CDR1 is LGHDT and CDR2 YNNKEL (reference sequence). The CDR3 has 19 residues.

This clonotype was seen repeatedly, ten times or more. The CDR3: CASSPWAVSAGQPQHF. The CDR3 DNA reads as TGTGCCAGCAGTCCCTGGGCTGTAAGCGCAGGACAGCCCCAGCATTTT. The chain couples TRBV28 to TRBJ1-5, with unresolved D. Germline loops: CDR1 MDHEN, CDR2 SYDVKM. CDR3 length: 16 amino acids. Trimming pared 5 bases from V and 7 bases from J, leaving 21 bases between.

The sample holds a few counts of this clonotype. The chain couples TRBV7-3 to TRBJ1-2; tentatively, D is TRBD1 (6 bases). CDR1 and CDR2 (germline): SGHTA, FQGTGA. V gave up 11 bases and J gave up 3 bases, with 16 bases separating them. The CDR3 sequence is 13 residues long. The CDR3 DNA sequence: TGTGCCGGCGTATTGGGGGGCCACTATGGCTACACCTTC. It is translated as CAGVLGGHYGYTF.

The rearrangement links TRBV7-9 to TRBJ2-7, with a tentative D call TRBD1 (5 bases). The CDR3 spans 15 residues. The germline V and J ends were trimmed by 4 bases and 2 bases, with 15 bases remaining between them. The germline V gene encodes CDR1 SEHNR and CDR2 FQNEAQ (reference sequence). The CDR3: CASSSDTQIAYEQYF. Here the CDR3 DNA reads TGTGCCAGCAGCTCGGACACCCAAATTGCCTACGAGCAGTACTTC. Drawing the rest from reference TRBV7-9 and TRBJ2-7, the complete variable domain is DTGVSQNPRHKITKRGQNVTFRCDPISEHNRLYWYRQTLGQGPEFLTYFQNEAQLEKSRLLSDRFSAERPKGSFSTLEIQRTEQGDSAMYLCASSSDTQIAYEQYFGPGTRLTVT.

This chain links TRBV29-1 with TRBJ2-7; TRBD2 agrees at 10 bases. Germline V gene lookup returns CDR1 SQVTM and CDR2 ANQGSEA. The length of the CDR3 is 13 residues. With V trimmed by 7 bases and J by 3 bases, 6 bases remained unmatched. CDR3 residues: CSARAGGFYEQYF. The DNA for the CDR3 is TGCAGCGCCCGAGCGGGAGGGTTCTACGAGCAGTACTTC.

The rearrangement joins TRBV13 to TRBJ1-1; tentatively, D is TRBD1 (6 bases). Germline CDR1 and CDR2: PRHDT and FYEKMQ (reference sequence). CDR3 length equals 17 residues. The germline V and J ends were trimmed by 5 bases and 4 bases, with 23 bases remaining between them. CDR3 region: CASSRQKWSGGGTEAFF. In DNA, the CDR3 is TGTGCCAGCAGCAGGCAAAAATGGAGCGGAGGGGGCACTGAAGCTTTCTTT.

This clonotype was observed many times. The chain couples TRBV19 to TRBJ1-1, with a tentative D call TRBD1 (5 bases). This CDR3 spans 16 amino acids. Trimming removed 5 bases at V and 4 bases at J, with 20 bases between. The germline V gene has CDR1 LNHDA and CDR2 SQIVND (reference sequence). In nucleotides, the CDR3 is TGTGCCAGTAGTTCAGGCCAGGGATTTCGGGGCACTGAAGCTTTCTTT. It specifies CASSSGQGFRGTEAFF.

In its sample, this clonotype was seen many times. This chain connects TRBV5-1 to TRBJ2-3, with TRBD2 matching over 7 bases. The junction had 9 bases not matched to a gene; V was cut back by 6 bases and J by 5 bases. Germline V gene data show CDR1 as SGHRS and CDR2 as YFSETQ. This CDR3 region has 14 residues. CDR3 in DNA: TGCGCCAGCAAAGGCGGGAGATTGTTAGATACGCAGTATTTT. This sequence encodes CASKGGRLLDTQYF.

About this clonotype itself: A single base separates this from a much larger clone, so it may be a read error. The chain has TRBV27 and TRBJ2-5; the D call may be TRBD1 or TRBD2 (6 bases each). The germline CDR1 and CDR2 sequences are MNHEY and SMNVEV (reference sequence). The CDR3 consists of 14 residues. CDR3 DNA: TGTGCCAGCAGTTTATCGGTGAGGGGGGAGACCCTGTACTTC. This codes for CASSLSVRGETLYF.

Ten or more counts support this clonotype. V and J are TRBV20-1 and TRBJ2-1; either TRBD1 or TRBD2 may supply D (5 bases each). The V and J ends lost 5 bases and 3 bases respectively, with 14 bases between them. CDR1 and CDR2 from the germline V gene are DFQATT and SNEGSKA (reference sequence). The CDR3 is 14 residues long. CDR3 DNA: TGCAGTGCTGACCCGGGACCGAGCTACAATGAGCAGTTCTTC. Amino acids: CSADPGPSYNEQFF.

With respect to this clonotype: A junction boundary mismatches the germline segment, possibly from a read error. The chain carries TRBV7-2 and TRBJ2-5; D remains ambiguous. The CDR3 has 15 residues. Germline CDR1 SGHTA, CDR2 FQGNSA. DNA of the CDR3: TGCGCCAGCAGCCAAGAATGGCACCGTCAAGAGACCCAGTACTTC. Translated, it gives CASSQEWHRQETQYF.

This clonotype was detected ten times or more. The chain has TRBV19 and TRBJ2-3; a possible D gene is TRBD1 (6 bases). Germline V gene data show CDR1 as LNHDA and CDR2 as SQIVND (reference sequence). The length of the CDR3 is 13 residues. V lost 5 bases and J lost 4, with 10 bases in between. The CDR3 region has the DNA TGTGCCAGTAGTGGACAGTTAGCAGATACGCAGTATTTT. It translates to CASSGQLADTQYF.

The DNA of the CDR3 is TGTGCCAGCAGCCTCGGACTAGCGGTTGAGCAGTTCTTC. This encodes CASSLGLAVEQFF. The chain links TRBV7-9 to TRBJ2-1, with 10 nucleotides matching TRBD2. V was pared by 5 bases and J by 9 bases, with 4 bases of the junction left unmatched. CDR1 and CDR2 from the germline V gene are SEHNR and FQNEAQ (reference sequence). CDR3 length equals 13 residues.

This clonotype was found many times. The V gene is TRBV7-2, the J gene TRBJ2-2; D call uncertain. The V end lost 3 bases, the J end lost 4 bases, and 6 bases lay between the germline ends. Germline V CDR1 and CDR2: SGHTA, FQGNSA. CDR3 length: 13 residues. Written as DNA, the CDR3 is TGTGCCAGCAGCTTCTCCAGCACCGGGGAGCTGTTTTTT. It specifies CASSFSSTGELFF.